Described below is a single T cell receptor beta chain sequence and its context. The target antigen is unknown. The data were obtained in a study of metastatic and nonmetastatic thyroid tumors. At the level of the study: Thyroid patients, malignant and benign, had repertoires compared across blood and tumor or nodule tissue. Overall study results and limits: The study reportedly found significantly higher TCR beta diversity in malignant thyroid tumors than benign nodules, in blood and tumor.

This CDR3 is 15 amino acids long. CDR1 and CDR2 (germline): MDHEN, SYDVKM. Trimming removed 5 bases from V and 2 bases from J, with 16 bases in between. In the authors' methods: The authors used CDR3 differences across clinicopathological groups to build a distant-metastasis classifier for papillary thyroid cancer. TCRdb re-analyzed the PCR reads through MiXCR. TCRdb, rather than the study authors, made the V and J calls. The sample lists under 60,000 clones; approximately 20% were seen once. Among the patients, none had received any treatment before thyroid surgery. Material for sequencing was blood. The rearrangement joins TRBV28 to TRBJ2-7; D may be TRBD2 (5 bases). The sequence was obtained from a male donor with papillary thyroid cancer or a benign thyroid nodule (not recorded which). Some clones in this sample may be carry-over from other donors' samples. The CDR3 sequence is CASSPRQSLAYEQYF. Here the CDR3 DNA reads TGTGCCAGCAGTCCCCGGCAGTCACTAGCCTACGAGCAGTACTTC. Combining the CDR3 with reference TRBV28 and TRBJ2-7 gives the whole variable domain DVKVTQSSRYLVKRTGEKVFLECVQDMDHENMFWYRQDPGLGLRLIYFSYDVKMKEKGDIPEGYSVSREKKERFSLILESASTNQTSMYLCASSPRQSLAYEQYFGPGTRLTVT.